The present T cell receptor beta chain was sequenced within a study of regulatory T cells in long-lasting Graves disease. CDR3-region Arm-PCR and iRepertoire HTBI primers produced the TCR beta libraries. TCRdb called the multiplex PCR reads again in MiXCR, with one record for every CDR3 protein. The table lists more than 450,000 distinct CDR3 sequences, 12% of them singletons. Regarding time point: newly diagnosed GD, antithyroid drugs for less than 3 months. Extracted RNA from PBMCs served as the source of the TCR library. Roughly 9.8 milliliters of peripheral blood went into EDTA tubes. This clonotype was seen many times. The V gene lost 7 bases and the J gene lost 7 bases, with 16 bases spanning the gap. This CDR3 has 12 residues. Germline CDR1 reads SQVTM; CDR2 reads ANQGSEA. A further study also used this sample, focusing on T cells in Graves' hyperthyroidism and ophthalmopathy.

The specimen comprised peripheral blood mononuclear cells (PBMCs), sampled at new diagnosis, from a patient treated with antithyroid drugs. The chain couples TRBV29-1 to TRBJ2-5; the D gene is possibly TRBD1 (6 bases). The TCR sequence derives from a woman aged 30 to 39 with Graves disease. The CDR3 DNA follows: TGCAGCGCTACAGGGAACCGCGGGACCCAGTACTTC. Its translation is CSATGNRGTQYF. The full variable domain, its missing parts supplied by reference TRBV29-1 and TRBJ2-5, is SAVISQKPSRDICQRGTSLTIQCQVDSQVTMMFWYRQQPGQSLTLIATANQGSEATYESGFVIDKFPISRPNLTFSTLTVSNMSPEDSSIYLCSATGNRGTQYFGPGTRLLVL.